This TCR beta chain emerged from a study of blood T cell repertoires in COVID-19. Per the original methods: Reference gene primer amplification gave nucleated cell count estimates. The table came from immunoSEQ multiplex PCR; TCRdb's copy has only in-frame clones and leaves some out. That table supplies the V and J calls and clone size; D and trimming were determined from the DNA. Seen here are 270,000 or so clones, more than 85% observed once, and the top ten hold approximately 4.6%. Germline CDR1 and CDR2: SGDLS and YYNGEE. This CDR3 spans 16 amino acids. V gave up 2 bases and J gave up 4 bases, with 15 bases separating them.

Sequencing was done on a sample of peripheral blood. The sequence was obtained from a man aged 35 to 55 with acute or convalescent COVID-19. The chain employs TRBV9 and TRBJ1-4; D is unresolved. The CDR3 sequence is CASSVGAGGGNEKLFF. CDR3 nucleotide sequence: TGTGCCAGCAGCGTCGGAGCGGGCGGTGGTAATGAAAAACTGTTTTTT.